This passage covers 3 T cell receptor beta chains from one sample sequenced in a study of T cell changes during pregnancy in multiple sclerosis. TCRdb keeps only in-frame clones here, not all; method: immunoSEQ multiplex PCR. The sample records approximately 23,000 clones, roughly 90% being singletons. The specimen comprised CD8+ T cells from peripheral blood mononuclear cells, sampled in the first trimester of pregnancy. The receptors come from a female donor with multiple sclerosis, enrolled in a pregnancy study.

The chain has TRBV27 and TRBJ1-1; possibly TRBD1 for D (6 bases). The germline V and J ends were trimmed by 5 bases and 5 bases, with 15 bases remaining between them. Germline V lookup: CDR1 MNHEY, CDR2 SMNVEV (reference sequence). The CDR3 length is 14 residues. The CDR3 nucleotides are TGTGCCAGCAGTCTAGGGGGTAAATTGACTGAAGCTTTCTTT. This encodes CASSLGGKLTEAFF.

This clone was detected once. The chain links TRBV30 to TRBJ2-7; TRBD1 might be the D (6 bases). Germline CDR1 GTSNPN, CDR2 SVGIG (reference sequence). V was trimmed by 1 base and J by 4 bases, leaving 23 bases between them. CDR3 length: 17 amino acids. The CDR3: CAWSALSVGAGFYEQYF. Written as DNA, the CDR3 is TGTGCCTGGAGTGCTCTTTCGGTGGGGGCTGGGTTTTACGAGCAGTACTTC. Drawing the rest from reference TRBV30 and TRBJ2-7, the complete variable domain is SQTIHQWPATLVQPVGSPLSLECTVEGTSNPNLYWYRQAAGRGLQLLFYSVGIGQISSEVPQNLSASRPQDRQFILSSKKLLLSDSGFYLCAWSALSVGAGFYEQYFGPGTRLTVT.

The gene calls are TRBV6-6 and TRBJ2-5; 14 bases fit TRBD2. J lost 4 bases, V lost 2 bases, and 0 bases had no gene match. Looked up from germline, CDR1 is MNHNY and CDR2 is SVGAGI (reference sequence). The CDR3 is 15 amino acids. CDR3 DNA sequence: TGTGCCAGCAGTTACGGGACTAGCGGGAGAGAGACCCAGTACTTC. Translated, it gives CASSYGTSGRETQYF.